This TCR beta chain was recorded in a study of sequential checkpoint blockade in melanoma (dated by TCRdb to between 2018 and 2020). A note on the overall study: In a 1:1 randomization, patients received either first-line nivolumab then ipilimumab (arm A) or ipilimumab then nivolumab (arm B). Maintenance nivolumab came after each of the two trial sequences.

The CDR3 spans 12 residues, from the cysteine through the phenylalanine. Solely the CDR3 DNA is kept, with 36 bases framed from the first base. The germline V gene encodes CDR1 MNHEY and CDR2 SMNVEV (reference sequence). Germline trimming amounts to 8 bases on V and 7 bases on J, with 4 as the count of junction bases outside the gene matches. General findings and caveats noted by the study authors: The response-prediction model combining TCR metrics and mutation burden needs validation in larger, independent patient cohorts.

The treatment or condition label corresponds to: randomized to nivolumab then ipilimumab (arm A) or the reverse (arm B). Prior DNA-damaging chemotherapy had not been received by any trial patient. Thawed PBMCs were sorted on a FACS Aria II flow cytometer to isolate live CD3+CD8+ cells negative for CD19 and CD56. Samples were obtained from patients with melanoma enrolled in CheckMate 064, a randomized, open-label phase II trial of sequential checkpoint blockade. Leukapheresis was used to collect peripheral blood mononuclear cells, which were then purified with Ficoll-Paque and frozen in human serum with roughly 10% DMSO. Immediately after sorting, the purity of the sorted blood CD3+CD8+ cells was confirmed to be >98%, and DNA was then extracted. A remark on this clone: Its target antigen remains unknown. Qualities for individual bases were not recorded, and no much larger clone is one base off.

TCRbeta CDR3 regions were immunosequenced from genomic DNA with the immunoSEQ Assay. Genomic DNA was amplified by bias-controlled multiplex PCR before high-throughput sequencing. Concerning the study's data processing: To quantify the absolute abundance of each unique TCRbeta CDR3 region, the sequences were collapsed and filtered. Clonality, defined as 1 minus Pielou's evenness, was calculated using only productive rearrangements. Clones with significantly greater frequencies in on-treatment versus baseline samples were identified using a previously published method. Imported from immuneACCESS, the table was reduced by TCRdb to in-frame sequences with V and J called. These copies leave out some clones; in studies compared against another copy, an unresolved V gene accounts for under half, and the cause of the remainder is not known. V and J calls and clone size follow that table, whereas D and trimming were derived from the DNA. Present in this sample are about 30,000 clones, approximately 80% of which were seen just once. Approximately 12% of the sample goes to the ten largest clones.

The rearranged chain carries TRBV27 and TRBJ2-1; the junction holds 8 bases that match TRBD2. The clonotype originates from a human donor with melanoma. Source: CD8+ T cells sorted from blood (inferred from file names), taken from a patient given nivolumab and ipilimumab in sequence. The CDR3 in this case is CASQGLVNEQFF. The DNA is TGTGCCAGCCAGGGACTAGTAAATGAGCAGTTCTTC.